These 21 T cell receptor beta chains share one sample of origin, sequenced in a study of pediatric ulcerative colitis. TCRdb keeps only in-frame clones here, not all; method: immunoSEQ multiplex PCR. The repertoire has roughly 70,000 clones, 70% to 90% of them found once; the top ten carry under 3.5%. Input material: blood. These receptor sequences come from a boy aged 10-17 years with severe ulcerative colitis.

The CDR3 sequence: CASSWTGRFYNEQFF. The CDR3 DNA follows: TGTGCCAGCAGCTGGACTGGTCGATTCTACAATGAGCAGTTCTTC. This chain joins TRBV7-9 and TRBJ2-1, with a weak D call TRBD2 (5 bases). V was cut by 4 bases and J by 3 bases, with 13 bases left in between. This CDR3 spans 15 amino acids. The germline gives CDR1 SEHNR, CDR2 FQNEAQ (reference sequence). Supplemented by reference TRBV7-9 and TRBJ2-1, the full variable domain reads DTGVSQNPRHKITKRGQNVTFRCDPISEHNRLYWYRQTLGQGPEFLTYFQNEAQLEKSRLLSDRFSAERPKGSFSTLEIQRTEQGDSAMYLCASSWTGRFYNEQFFGPGTRLTVL.

DNA of the CDR3: TGTGCCAGCTCACCGACTTATCAGAATTACAATGAGCAGTTCTTC. This translates into CASSPTYQNYNEQFF. The J gene is TRBJ2-1, the V gene TRBV18, with D hard to call. The CDR3 runs 15 residues. The germline CDR1 and CDR2 sequences are KGHSH and LQKENI. V was cut by 3 bases and J by 4 bases, with 13 bases left in between.

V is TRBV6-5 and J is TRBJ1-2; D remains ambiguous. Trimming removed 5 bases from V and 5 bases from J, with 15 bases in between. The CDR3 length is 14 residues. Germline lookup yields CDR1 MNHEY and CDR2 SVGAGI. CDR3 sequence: CASSRTEKLYGYTF. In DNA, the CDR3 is TGTGCCAGCAGTCGAACTGAAAAATTATATGGCTACACCTTC.

The CDR3 loop reads CASSLTGEVSDPYEQYF. CDR3 nucleotide sequence: TGCGCCAGCAGCTTGACTGGAGAGGTATCGGACCCCTACGAGCAGTACTTC. The J gene is TRBJ2-7, the V gene TRBV5-1; D is ambiguous. Germline V CDR1 and CDR2: SGHRS, YFSETQ. The CDR3 runs to 17 residues. V shed 1 base and J shed 2 bases, with 19 bases lying between them.

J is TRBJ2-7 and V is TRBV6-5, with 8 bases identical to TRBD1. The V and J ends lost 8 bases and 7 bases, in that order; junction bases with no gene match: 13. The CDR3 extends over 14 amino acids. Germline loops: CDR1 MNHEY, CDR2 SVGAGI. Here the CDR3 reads CASGDRGPLGEQYF. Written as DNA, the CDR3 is TGTGCCAGCGGCGACAGGGGACCTTTGGGGGAGCAGTACTTC.

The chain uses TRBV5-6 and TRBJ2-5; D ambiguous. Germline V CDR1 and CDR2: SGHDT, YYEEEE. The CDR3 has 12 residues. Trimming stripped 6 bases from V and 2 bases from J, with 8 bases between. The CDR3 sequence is CASMRQQETQYF. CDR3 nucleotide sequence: TGTGCCAGCATGCGGCAGCAAGAGACCCAGTACTTC.

The CDR3 DNA is TGCAGCGTTGTAACCGGGATCGCGGGGAATGAGCAGTTCTTC. Translating gives CSVVTGIAGNEQFF. V usage is TRBV29-1 and J usage is TRBJ2-1; a possible D gene is TRBD2 (6 bases). This CDR3 contains 14 residues. V was clipped by 4 bases and J by 7 bases, with 17 bases between them. CDR1 SQVTM and CDR2 ANQGSEA come from the germline V gene.

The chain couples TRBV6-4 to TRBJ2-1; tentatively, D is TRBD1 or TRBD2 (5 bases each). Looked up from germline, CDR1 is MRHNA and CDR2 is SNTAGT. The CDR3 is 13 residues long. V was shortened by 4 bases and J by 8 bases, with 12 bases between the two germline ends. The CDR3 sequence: CASSADEGYEQFF. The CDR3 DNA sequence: TGTGCCAGCAGTGCAGACGAGGGGTATGAGCAGTTCTTC.

The CDR3 protein is CASGSAGKMSGEQYF. CDR3 DNA: TGTGCTAGTGGTTCCGCAGGGAAAATGAGCGGCGAGCAGTACTTC. The chain joins TRBV12-5 to TRBJ2-7; D possibly matches TRBD1 or TRBD2 (5 bases each). Germline V CDR1 and CDR2: LGHNT, FRNRAP. The CDR3 runs 15 residues. V was trimmed by 4 bases and J by 6 bases, leaving 19 bases between them.

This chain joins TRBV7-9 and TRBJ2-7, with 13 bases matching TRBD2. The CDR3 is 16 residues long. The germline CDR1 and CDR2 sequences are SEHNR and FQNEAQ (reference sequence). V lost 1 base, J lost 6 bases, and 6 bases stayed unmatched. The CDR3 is CASSLVGLAGETEQYF. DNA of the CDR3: TGTGCCAGCAGCTTAGTAGGACTAGCGGGAGAAACCGAGCAGTACTTC. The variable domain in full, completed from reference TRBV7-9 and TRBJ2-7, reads DTGVSQNPRHKITKRGQNVTFRCDPISEHNRLYWYRQTLGQGPEFLTYFQNEAQLEKSRLLSDRFSAERPKGSFSTLEIQRTEQGDSAMYLCASSLVGLAGETEQYFGPGTRLTVT.

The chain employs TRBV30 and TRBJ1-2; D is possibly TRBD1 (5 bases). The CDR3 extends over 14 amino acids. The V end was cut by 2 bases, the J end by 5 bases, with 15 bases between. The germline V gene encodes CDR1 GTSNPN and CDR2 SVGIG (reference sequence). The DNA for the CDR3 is TGTGCCTGGAGTCAATCGGGGGGGGTATATGGCTACACCTTC. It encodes CAWSQSGGVYGYTF.

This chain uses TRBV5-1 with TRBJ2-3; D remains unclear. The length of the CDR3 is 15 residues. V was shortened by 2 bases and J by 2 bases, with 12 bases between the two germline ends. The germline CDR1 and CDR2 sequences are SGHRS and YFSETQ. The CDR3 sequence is CASSFASYPTDTQYF. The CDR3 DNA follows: TGCGCCAGCAGCTTTGCAAGTTACCCCACAGATACGCAGTATTTT. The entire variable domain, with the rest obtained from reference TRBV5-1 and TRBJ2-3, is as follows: KAGVTQTPRYLIKTRGQQVTLSCSPISGHRSVSWYQQTPGQGLQFLFEYFSETQRNKGNFPGRFSGRQFSNSRSEMNVSTLELGDSALYLCASSFASYPTDTQYFGPGTRLTVL.

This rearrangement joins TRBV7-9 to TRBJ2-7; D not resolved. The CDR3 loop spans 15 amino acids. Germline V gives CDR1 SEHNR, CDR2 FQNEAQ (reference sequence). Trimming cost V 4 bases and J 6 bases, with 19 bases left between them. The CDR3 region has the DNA TGTGCCAGCAGCTCCGCGGAGAACTCCCCGGTCGAGCAGTACTTC. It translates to CASSSAENSPVEQYF.

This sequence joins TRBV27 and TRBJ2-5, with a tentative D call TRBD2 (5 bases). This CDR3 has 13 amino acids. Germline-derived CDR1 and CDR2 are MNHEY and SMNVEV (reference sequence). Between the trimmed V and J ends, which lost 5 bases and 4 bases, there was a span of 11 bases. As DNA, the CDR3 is TGTGCCAGCAGTGCACTAGTTCGAGAGACCCAGTACTTC. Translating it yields CASSALVRETQYF.

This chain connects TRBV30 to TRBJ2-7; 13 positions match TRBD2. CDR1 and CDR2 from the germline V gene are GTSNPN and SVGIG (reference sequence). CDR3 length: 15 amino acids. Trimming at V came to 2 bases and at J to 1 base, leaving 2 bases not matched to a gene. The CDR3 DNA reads TGTGCCTGGAGTAAGACTAGCGGGAGGTCCTACGAGCAGTACTTC. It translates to CAWSKTSGRSYEQYF.

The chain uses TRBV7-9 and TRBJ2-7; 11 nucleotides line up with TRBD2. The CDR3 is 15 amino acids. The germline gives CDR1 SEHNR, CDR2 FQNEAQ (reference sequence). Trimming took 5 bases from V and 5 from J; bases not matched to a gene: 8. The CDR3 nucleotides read TGTGCCAGCAGCCAGTCACTAGCGGGAGTTGACGAGCAGTACTTC. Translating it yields CASSQSLAGVDEQYF.

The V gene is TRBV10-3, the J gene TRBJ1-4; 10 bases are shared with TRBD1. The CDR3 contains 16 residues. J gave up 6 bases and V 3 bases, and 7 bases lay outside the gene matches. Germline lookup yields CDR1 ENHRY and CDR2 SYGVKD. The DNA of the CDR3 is TGTGCCATCAGTGAAGGACCCGGGACAGGGGATGAAAAACTGTTTTTT. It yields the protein CAISEGPGTGDEKLFF.

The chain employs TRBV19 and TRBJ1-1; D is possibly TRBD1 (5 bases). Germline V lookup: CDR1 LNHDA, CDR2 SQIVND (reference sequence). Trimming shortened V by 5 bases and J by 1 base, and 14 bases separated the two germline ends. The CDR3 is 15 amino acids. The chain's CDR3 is CASSPGHSKNTEAFF. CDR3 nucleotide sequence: TGTGCCAGTAGTCCAGGACACAGTAAGAACACTGAAGCTTTCTTT.

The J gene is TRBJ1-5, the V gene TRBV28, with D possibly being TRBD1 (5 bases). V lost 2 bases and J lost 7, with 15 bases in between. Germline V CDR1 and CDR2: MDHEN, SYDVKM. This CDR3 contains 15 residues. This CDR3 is CASSLEGQGWQPQHF. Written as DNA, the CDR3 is TGTGCCAGCAGTTTAGAGGGGCAGGGATGGCAGCCCCAGCATTTT.

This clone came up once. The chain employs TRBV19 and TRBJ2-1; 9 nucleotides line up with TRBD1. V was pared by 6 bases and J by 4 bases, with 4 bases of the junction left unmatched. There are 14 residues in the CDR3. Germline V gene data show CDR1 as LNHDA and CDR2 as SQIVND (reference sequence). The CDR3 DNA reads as TGTGCCAGTAGCACAGGGGGCCGGTACAATGAGCAGTTCTTC. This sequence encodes CASSTGGRYNEQFF. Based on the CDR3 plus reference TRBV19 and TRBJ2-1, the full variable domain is DGGITQSPKYLFRKEGQNVTLSCEQNLNHDAMYWYRQDPGQGLRLIYYSQIVNDFQKGDIAEGYSVSREKKESFPLTVTSAQKNPTAFYLCASSTGGRYNEQFFGPGTRLTVL.

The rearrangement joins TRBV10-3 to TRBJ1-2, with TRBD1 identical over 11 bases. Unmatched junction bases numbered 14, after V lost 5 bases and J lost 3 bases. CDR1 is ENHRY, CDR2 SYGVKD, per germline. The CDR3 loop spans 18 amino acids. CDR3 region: CAISPVKRGTGGDYGYTF. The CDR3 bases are TGTGCCATCAGTCCTGTAAAACGCGGGACAGGGGGTGACTATGGCTACACCTTC.